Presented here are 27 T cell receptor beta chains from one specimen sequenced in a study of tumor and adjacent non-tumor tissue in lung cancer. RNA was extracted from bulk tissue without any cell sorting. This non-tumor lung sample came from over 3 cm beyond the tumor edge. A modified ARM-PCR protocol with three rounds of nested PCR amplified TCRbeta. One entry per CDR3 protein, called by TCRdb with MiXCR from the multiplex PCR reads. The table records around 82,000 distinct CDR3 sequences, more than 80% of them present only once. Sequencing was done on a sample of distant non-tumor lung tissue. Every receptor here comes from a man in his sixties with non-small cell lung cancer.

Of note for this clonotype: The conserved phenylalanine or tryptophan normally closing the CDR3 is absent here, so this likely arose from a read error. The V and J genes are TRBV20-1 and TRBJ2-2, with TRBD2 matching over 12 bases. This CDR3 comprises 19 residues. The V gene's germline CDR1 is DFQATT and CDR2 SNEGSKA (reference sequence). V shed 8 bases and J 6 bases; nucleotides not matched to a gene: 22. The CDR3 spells CSTYHPGSSGRAVSGELFY. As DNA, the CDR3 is TGCAGTACATATCACCCCGGGTCTAGCGGGAGGGCCGTGTCCGGGGAGCTGTTTTAT.

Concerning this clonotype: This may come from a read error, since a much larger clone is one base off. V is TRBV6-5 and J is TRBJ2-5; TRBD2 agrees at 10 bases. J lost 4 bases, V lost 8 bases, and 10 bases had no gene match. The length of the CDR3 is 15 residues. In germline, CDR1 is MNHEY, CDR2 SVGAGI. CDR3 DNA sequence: TGTGCCAGCGGGATGGGGAGCGGGGGGGCAGAGACCCAGTACTTC. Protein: CASGMGSGGAETQYF.

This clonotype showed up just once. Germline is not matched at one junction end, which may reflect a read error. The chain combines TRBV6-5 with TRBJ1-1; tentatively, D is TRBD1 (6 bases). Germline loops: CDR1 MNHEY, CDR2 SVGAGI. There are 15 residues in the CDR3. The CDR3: CDSSPFTAGDTEAFF. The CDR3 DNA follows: TGTGACAGTAGTCCCTTTACGGCGGGGGACACTGAAGCCTTCTTT.

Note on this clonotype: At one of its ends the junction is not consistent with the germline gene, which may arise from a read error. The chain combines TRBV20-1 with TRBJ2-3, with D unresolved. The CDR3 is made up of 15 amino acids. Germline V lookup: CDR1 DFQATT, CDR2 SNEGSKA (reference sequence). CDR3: CSPRVQVTSTDTQYF. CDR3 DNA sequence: TGCAGTCCTAGAGTCCAGGTAACTAGCACAGATACGCAGTATTTT.

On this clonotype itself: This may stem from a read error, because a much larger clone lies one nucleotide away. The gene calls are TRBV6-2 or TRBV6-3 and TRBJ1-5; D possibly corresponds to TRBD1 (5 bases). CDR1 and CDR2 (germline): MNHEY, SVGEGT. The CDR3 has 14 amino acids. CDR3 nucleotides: TGTGCCAGCAGCCTCCGGGGCCCCAATCAGTCCCAGCATTTT. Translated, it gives CASSLRGPNQSQHF.

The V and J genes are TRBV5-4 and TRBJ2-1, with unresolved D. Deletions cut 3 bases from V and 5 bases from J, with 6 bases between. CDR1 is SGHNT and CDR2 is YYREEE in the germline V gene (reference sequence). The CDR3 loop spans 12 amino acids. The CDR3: CASSSTDNEQFF. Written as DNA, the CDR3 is TGTGCCAGCAGCTCGACGGACAATGAGCAGTTCTTC.

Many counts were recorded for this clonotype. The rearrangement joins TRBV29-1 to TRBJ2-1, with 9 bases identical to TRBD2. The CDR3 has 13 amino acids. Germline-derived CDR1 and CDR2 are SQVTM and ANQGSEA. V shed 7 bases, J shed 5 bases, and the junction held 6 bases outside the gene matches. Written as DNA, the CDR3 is TGCAGCGGGAGCAAGCGGGGGGACAATGAGCAGTTCTTC. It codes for CSGSKRGDNEQFF.

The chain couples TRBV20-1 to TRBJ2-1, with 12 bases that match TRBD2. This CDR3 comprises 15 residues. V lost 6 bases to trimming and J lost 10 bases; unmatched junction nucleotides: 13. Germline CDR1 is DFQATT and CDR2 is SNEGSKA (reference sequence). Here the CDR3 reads CSAIGLAGPSMEQFF. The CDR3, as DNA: TGCAGTGCGATAGGACTAGCGGGGCCGTCAATGGAGCAGTTCTTC.

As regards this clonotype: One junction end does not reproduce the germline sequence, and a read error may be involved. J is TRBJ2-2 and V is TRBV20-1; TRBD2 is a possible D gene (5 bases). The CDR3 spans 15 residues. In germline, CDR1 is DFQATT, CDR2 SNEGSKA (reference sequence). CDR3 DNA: TGCAGTGCTAGAGCTCTCATGGGGTGGGCCGGGGTGCTGTTTTTT. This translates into CSARALMGWAGVLFF.

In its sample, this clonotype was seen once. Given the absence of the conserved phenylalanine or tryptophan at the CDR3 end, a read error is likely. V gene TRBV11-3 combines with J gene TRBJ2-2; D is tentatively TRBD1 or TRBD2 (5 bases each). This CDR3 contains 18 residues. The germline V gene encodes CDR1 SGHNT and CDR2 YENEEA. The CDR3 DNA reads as TGTGCCAGCAGCTCCCGGGGAGCGGCAGGATACAGAGCCGGGGACCTGTTTTCT. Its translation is CASSSRGAAGYRAGDLFS.

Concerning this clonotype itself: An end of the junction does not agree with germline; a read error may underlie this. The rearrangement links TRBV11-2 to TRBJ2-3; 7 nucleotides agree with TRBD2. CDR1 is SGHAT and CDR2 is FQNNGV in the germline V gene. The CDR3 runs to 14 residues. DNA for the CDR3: TGTGCCAGCAACTTTCTATCGGGGGGTGTTCAGCAGTGTTTT. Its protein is CASNFLSGGVQQCF.

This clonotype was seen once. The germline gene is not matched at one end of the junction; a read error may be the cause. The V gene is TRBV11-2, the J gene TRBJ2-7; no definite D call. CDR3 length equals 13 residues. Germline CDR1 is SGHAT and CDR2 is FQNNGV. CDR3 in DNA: TGTGCCAGTAGCTTAAATCTTTGGATCGAGCAATACTTC. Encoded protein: CASSLNLWIEQYF.

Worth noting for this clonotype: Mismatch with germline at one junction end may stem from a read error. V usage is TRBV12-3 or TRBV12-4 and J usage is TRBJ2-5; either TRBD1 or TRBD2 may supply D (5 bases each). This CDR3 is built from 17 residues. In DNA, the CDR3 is TGTGCCAGGAGTTTTAGACAGTTGAGGGGCGGCGGAGAGACCCAGTACTTC. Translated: CARSFRQLRGGGETQYF.

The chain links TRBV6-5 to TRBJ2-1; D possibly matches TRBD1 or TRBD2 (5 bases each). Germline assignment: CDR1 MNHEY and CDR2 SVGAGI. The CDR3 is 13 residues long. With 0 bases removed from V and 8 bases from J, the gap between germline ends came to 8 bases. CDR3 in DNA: TGTGCCAGCAGTTACTCGAGGGGCCATGAGCAGTTCTTC. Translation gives CASSYSRGHEQFF.

The CDR3: CSASGGRNTDTQYF. As DNA, the CDR3 is TGCAGTGCTAGTGGCGGACGGAACACAGATACGCAGTATTTT. The V and J genes are TRBV20-1 and TRBJ2-3; no clear D gene. V lost 3 bases to trimming and J lost 2 bases, with 12 bases between them. CDR3 length equals 14 residues. Germline assignment: CDR1 DFQATT and CDR2 SNEGSKA (reference sequence).

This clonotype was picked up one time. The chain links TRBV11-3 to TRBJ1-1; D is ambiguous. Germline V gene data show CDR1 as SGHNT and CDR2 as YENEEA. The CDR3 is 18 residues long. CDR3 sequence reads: CVNSLTPNLYSRNTEAFF. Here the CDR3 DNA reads TGTGTCAACAGCTTAACGCCGAATCTGTATAGTCGGAACACTGAAGCTTTCTTT.

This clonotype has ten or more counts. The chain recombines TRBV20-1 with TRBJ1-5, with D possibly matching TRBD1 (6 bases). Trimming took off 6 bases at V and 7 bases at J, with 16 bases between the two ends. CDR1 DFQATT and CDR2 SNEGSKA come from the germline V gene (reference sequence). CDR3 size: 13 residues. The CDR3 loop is CSAPQGPGQPQHF. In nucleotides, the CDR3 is TGCAGTGCCCCTCAGGGGCCCGGACAGCCCCAGCATTTT.

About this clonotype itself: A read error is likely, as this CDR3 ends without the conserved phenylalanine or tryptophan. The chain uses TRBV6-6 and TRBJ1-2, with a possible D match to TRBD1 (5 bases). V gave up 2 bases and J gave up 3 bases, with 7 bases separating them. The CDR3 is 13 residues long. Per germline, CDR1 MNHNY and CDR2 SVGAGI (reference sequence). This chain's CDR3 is CASSYQGDYGYTS. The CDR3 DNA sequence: TGTGCCAGCAGTTACCAAGGGGACTATGGCTACACCTCC.

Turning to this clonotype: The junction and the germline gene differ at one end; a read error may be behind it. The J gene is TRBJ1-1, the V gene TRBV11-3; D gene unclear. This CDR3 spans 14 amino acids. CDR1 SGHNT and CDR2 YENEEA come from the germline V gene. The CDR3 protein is CPSSLQNSNTEAFF. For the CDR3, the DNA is TGTCCCAGCAGCTTACAGAACTCGAACACCGAAGCTTTCTTT.

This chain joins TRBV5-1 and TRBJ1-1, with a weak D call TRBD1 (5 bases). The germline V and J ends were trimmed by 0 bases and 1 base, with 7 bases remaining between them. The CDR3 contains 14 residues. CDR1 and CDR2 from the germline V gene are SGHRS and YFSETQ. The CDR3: CASSLGGTNTEAFF. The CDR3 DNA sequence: TGCGCCAGCAGCTTGGGTGGGACGAACACTGAAGCTTTCTTT. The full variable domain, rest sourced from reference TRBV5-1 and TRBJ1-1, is KAGVTQTPRYLIKTRGQQVTLSCSPISGHRSVSWYQQTPGQGLQFLFEYFSETQRNKGNFPGRFSGRQFSNSRSEMNVSTLELGDSALYLCASSLGGTNTEAFFGQGTRLTVV.

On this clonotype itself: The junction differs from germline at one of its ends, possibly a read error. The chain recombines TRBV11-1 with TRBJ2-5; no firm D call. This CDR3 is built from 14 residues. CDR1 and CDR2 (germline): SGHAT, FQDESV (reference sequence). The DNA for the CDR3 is TGTAGCAGCAGCTTTACACCGGATGGAGAGACCCAGTACTTT. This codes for CSSSFTPDGETQYF.

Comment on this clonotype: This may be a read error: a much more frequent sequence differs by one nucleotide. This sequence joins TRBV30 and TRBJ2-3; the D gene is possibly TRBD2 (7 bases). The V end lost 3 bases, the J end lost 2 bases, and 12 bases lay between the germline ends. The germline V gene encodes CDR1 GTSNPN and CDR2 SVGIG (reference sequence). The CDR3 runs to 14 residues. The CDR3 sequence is CAWRRGQDTDTQYF. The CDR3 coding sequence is TGTGCCTGGAGGCGGGGGCAGGACACAGATACGCAGTATTTT.

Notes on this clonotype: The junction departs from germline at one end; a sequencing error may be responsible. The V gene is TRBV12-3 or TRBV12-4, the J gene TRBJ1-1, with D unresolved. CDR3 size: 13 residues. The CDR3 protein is CASGSGVRTEAFF. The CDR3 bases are TGCGCCAGCGGTTCCGGGGTTAGGACTGAAGCTTTCTTT.

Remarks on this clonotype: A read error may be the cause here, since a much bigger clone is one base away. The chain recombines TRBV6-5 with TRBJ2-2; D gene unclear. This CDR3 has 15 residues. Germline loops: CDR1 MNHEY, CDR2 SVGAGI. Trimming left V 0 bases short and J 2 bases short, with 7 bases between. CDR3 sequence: CASSYSRVNTGELFF. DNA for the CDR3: TGTGCCAGCAGTTACTCGAGAGTTAACACCGGGGAGCTGTTTTTT.

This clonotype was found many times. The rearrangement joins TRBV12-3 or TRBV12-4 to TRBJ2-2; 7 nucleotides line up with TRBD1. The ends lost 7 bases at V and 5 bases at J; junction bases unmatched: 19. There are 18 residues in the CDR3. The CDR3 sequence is CASIFSRTGTVGTGELFF. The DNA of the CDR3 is TGTGCCAGCATCTTCTCCCGAACCGGGACAGTGGGTACCGGGGAGCTGTTTTTT.

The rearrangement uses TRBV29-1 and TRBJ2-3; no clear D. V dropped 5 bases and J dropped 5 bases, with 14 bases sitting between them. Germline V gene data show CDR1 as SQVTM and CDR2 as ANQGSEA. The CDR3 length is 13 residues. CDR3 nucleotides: TGCAGCGTTCGGGTCGCCTCCATAGATACGCAGTATTTT. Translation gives CSVRVASIDTQYF.

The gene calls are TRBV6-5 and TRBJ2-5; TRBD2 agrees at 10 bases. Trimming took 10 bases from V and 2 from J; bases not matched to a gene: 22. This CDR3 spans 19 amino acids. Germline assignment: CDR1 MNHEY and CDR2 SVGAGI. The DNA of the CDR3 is TGTGCCAATAGATACTCTTGGAGTAGCGGGAGGAGGGTTCAAGAGACCCAGTACTTC. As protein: CANRYSWSSGRRVQETQYF.